These 16 T cell receptor beta chains came from one sample sequenced in a study of blood T cell repertoires in COVID-19 (dated by TCRdb to the early 2020s). Library method: the immunoSEQ multiplex PCR assay. Imported from immuneACCESS, the table was reduced by TCRdb to in-frame sequences with V and J called. These copies leave out some clones; in studies compared against another copy, an unresolved V gene accounts for under half, and the cause of the remainder is not known. This sample lists 90,000 to 120,000 clones; more than 70% were detected once. Clones ranked in the top ten supply 6.8% of the sample. The sample was peripheral blood. The receptors stem from a man aged 50 or older with active or convalescent COVID-19.

The sample holds a few counts of this clone. J is TRBJ1-2 and V is TRBV12-3 or TRBV12-4; possible D gene TRBD1, 6 bases. This CDR3 region has 12 residues. Trimming removed 6 bases at V and 3 bases at J, with 8 bases between. The CDR3 DNA reads as TGTGCCAGCAGAGCAGGGGACTATGGCTACACCTTC. Translated, it gives CASRAGDYGYTF.

The rearrangement links TRBV15 to TRBJ2-1, with 9 nucleotides matching TRBD2. Germline CDR1 and CDR2: LNHNV and YYDKDF (reference sequence). The CDR3 is 18 amino acids. Germline trimming cut 3 bases from V and 6 bases from J; bases unmatched to any gene: 15. The CDR3 DNA reads TGTGCCACCAGCAGGTTCACTAGCGGGCAACCCTATTTCAATGAGCAGTTCTTC. It specifies CATSRFTSGQPYFNEQFF.

This chain connects TRBV19 to TRBJ1-4; D gene ambiguous. Trimming took 4 bases from V and 3 from J, leaving 9 bases between them. The CDR3 covers 14 residues. CDR1 and CDR2 from the germline V gene are LNHDA and SQIVND (reference sequence). CDR3 in amino acids: CASSTGAANEKLFF. CDR3 nucleotides: TGTGCCAGTAGTACGGGTGCGGCTAATGAAAAACTGTTTTTT.

The chain is built from TRBV7-2 and TRBJ1-1; D call uncertain. The CDR3 is 14 amino acids. Germline V CDR1 and CDR2: SGHTA, FQGNSA. The V end was cut by 1 base, the J end by 3 bases, with 9 bases between. The CDR3 reads CASSLVAGDTEAFF. CDR3 bases: TGTGCCAGCAGCTTAGTTGCGGGTGACACTGAAGCTTTCTTT.

This chain joins TRBV6-1 and TRBJ1-2, with 7 bases matching TRBD1. Looked up from germline, CDR1 is MNHNS and CDR2 is SASEGT. V gave up 0 bases and J gave up 4 bases; unmatched junction bases: 5. The CDR3 contains 15 residues. The CDR3 region has the DNA TGTGCCAGCAGTGAAGCGAATTCAGGGGGCTATGGCTACACCTTC. It yields the protein CASSEANSGGYGYTF.

This chain uses TRBV3-1 (or the pseudogene TRBV3-2) with TRBJ2-1, with D unresolved. The CDR3 covers 15 residues. V was clipped by 0 bases and J by 2 bases, with 8 bases between them. The germline CDR1 and CDR2 sequences are LGHDT and YNNKEL (reference sequence). CDR3 protein: CASSQDLVAYNEQFF. Written as DNA, the CDR3 is TGTGCCAGCAGCCAAGATCTGGTAGCCTACAATGAGCAGTTCTTC.

The chain links TRBV11-3 to TRBJ2-7; 9 bases line up with TRBD2. The CDR3 has 14 amino acids. Germline lookup yields CDR1 SGHNT and CDR2 YENEEA. J was trimmed by 3 bases and V by 1 base; bases with no gene match: 1. This CDR3 is CASSLVSGSYEQYF. The CDR3 DNA reads as TGTGCCAGCAGCTTAGTTAGCGGGAGCTACGAGCAGTACTTC.

The V call is TRBV28, the J call TRBJ1-5; 8 bases are shared with TRBD1. In germline, CDR1 is MDHEN, CDR2 SYDVKM. This CDR3 is built from 14 residues. Trimming cost V 6 bases and J 4 bases; bases outside gene matches: 5. CDR3 nucleotides: TGTGCCAGCAGCCAGGACAGGGAAAATCAGCCCCAGCATTTT. Translation: CASSQDRENQPQHF.

V is TRBV5-4 and J is TRBJ2-1; tentatively, D is TRBD1 (6 bases). Germline lookup yields CDR1 SGHNT and CDR2 YYREEE (reference sequence). CDR3 length: 14 residues. Trimming pared 5 bases from V and 3 bases from J, leaving 12 bases between. Here the CDR3 reads CASSTGHRYNEQFF. The DNA of the CDR3 is TGTGCCAGCAGTACGGGACACCGCTACAATGAGCAGTTCTTC.

This clone turned up a few times. The rearrangement links TRBV6-5 to TRBJ2-7; 10 bases map to TRBD2. Looked up from germline, CDR1 is MNHEY and CDR2 is SVGAGI. V lost 5 bases and J lost 4; bases outside the gene matches: 2. This CDR3 has 13 amino acids. CDR3 nucleotide sequence: TGTGCCAGCAGTCGGACTAGCGGTTACGAGCAGTACTTC. Translated: CASSRTSGYEQYF.

J is TRBJ1-4 and V is TRBV10-3; D possibly corresponds to TRBD1 (5 bases). Germline CDR1 ENHRY, CDR2 SYGVKD. The CDR3 contains 14 residues. V lost 5 bases to trimming and J lost 6 bases, with 13 bases between them. CDR3 region: CAISKQVEDEKLFF. CDR3 coding DNA: TGTGCCATCAGTAAACAGGTCGAGGATGAAAAACTGTTTTTT.

The rearrangement joins TRBV7-2 to TRBJ2-1; the D gene is possibly TRBD2 (6 bases). The V end was cut by 5 bases, the J end by 9 bases, with 14 bases between. This CDR3 spans 13 amino acids. In germline, CDR1 is SGHTA, CDR2 FQGNSA. CDR3 sequence: CASSQRTTAEQFF. As DNA, the CDR3 is TGTGCCAGCAGCCAGCGGACTACGGCTGAGCAGTTCTTC.

The J gene is TRBJ1-3, the V gene TRBV29-1; no firm D call. This CDR3 spans 11 amino acids. Germline V gene lookup returns CDR1 SQVTM and CDR2 ANQGSEA. Trimming took off 5 bases at V and 3 bases at J, with 5 bases between the two ends. This CDR3 reads CSVRVGNTIYF. The CDR3 region has the DNA TGCAGCGTTCGTGTTGGAAACACCATATATTTT.

The chain is built from TRBV3-1 (or the pseudogene TRBV3-2) and TRBJ2-7; D gene ambiguous. CDR1 LGHDT and CDR2 YNNKEL come from the germline V gene (reference sequence). Trimming stripped 2 bases from V and 4 bases from J, with 12 bases between. There are 14 residues in the CDR3. For the CDR3, the DNA is TGTGCCAGCAGCCAAAAGGCCAGGTATTACGAGCAGTACTTC. Encoded protein: CASSQKARYYEQYF.

This chain connects TRBV28 to TRBJ1-2, with D tentatively TRBD1 (5 bases). CDR3 length equals 12 residues. The V gene lost 3 bases and the J gene lost 4 bases, with 6 bases spanning the gap. Germline V gives CDR1 MDHEN, CDR2 SYDVKM. The CDR3 protein is CASSFDSYGYTF. DNA of the CDR3: TGTGCCAGCAGTTTCGACAGCTATGGCTACACCTTC.

V and J are TRBV29-1 and TRBJ1-1; TRBD1 matches 7 bases. The CDR3 contains 12 residues. CDR1 is SQVTM and CDR2 is ANQGSEA in the germline V gene. V shed 6 bases and J 4 bases; nucleotides not matched to a gene: 5. CDR3 in DNA: TGCAGCGTCCAAGGGGGCAGCACTGAAGCTTTCTTT. This gives the protein CSVQGGSTEAFF.